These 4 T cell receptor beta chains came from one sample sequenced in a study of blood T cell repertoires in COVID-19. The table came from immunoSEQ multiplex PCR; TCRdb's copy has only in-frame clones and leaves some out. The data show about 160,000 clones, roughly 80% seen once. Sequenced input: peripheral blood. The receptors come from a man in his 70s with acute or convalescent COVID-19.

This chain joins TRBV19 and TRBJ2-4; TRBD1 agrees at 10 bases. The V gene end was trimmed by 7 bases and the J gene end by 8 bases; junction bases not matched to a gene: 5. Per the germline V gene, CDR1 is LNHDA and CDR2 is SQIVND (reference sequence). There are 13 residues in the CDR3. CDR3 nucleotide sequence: TGTGCCAGTACCGGGACAGGGGCGGACATTCAGTACTTC. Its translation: CASTGTGADIQYF.

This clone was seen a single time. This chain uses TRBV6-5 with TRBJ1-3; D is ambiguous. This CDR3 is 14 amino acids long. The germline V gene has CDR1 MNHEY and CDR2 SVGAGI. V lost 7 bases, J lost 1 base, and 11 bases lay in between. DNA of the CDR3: TGTGCCAGCATCGGGGAGGGATCTGGAAACACCATATATTTT. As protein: CASIGEGSGNTIYF.

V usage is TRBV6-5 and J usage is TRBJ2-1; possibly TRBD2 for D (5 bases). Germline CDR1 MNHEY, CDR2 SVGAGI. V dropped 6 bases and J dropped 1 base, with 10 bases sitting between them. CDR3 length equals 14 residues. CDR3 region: CASRGLISYNEQFF. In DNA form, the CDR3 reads TGTGCCAGCAGAGGACTGATTTCCTACAATGAGCAGTTCTTC.

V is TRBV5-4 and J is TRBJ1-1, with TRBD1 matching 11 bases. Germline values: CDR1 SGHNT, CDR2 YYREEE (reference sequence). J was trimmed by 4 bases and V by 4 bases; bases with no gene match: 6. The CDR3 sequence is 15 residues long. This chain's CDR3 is CASSQSGQGATEAFF. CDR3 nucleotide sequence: TGTGCCAGCAGCCAATCCGGACAGGGGGCCACTGAAGCTTTCTTT. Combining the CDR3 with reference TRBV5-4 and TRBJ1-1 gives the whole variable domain ETGVTQSPTHLIKTRGQQVTLRCSSQSGHNTVSWYQQALGQGPQFIFQYYREEENGRGNFPPRFSGLQFPNYSSELNVNALELDDSALYLCASSQSGQGATEAFFGQGTRLTVV.